One and the same sample provided the 11 T cell receptor beta chains below, sequenced in a study of lymphopenia after photon versus proton radiotherapy. Clones were sequenced by immunoSEQ multiplex PCR, and TCRdb holds only the in-frame ones, with some missing. The data show about 17,000 clones, 84% seen once. The sample consisted of peripheral blood, taken from a patient treated with proton-based radiotherapy. The receptors were sampled from a man between 70 and 80 years old with pancreatic cancer.

The chain links TRBV20-1 to TRBJ2-3; D gene ambiguous. The CDR3 has 11 residues. CDR1 is DFQATT and CDR2 is SNEGSKA in the germline V gene (reference sequence). The V end lost 5 bases, the J end lost 4 bases, and 7 bases lay between the germline ends. CDR3 bases: TGCAGTGCTTACTTAGCAGATACGCAGTATTTT. It specifies CSAYLADTQYF.

The chain carries TRBV10-3 and TRBJ1-2; 8 positions agree with TRBD1. The junction had 7 bases not matched to a gene; V was cut back by 6 bases and J by 4 bases. Germline-derived CDR1 and CDR2 are ENHRY and SYGVKD. CDR3 size: 14 residues. The CDR3 coding sequence is TGTGCCATCAGAGAAGACAGGGGTGCCTATGGCTACACCTTC. Protein sequence: CAIREDRGAYGYTF.

The rearrangement joins TRBV15 to TRBJ1-1, with TRBD1 as a possible D gene (6 bases). The germline CDR1 and CDR2 sequences are LNHNV and YYDKDF (reference sequence). The CDR3 extends over 14 amino acids. V was pared by 6 bases and J by 4 bases, with 15 bases between. CDR3 sequence reads: CATRPGGGLTEAFF. The CDR3 DNA follows: TGTGCCACCAGACCTGGGGGGGGGCTCACTGAAGCTTTCTTT.

The genes are TRBV9 and TRBJ2-2, with D possibly called TRBD1 or TRBD2 (6 bases each). The germline V and J ends were trimmed by 4 bases and 7 bases, with 14 bases remaining between them. Germline V gene sequence: CDR1 SGDLS, CDR2 YYNGEE. CDR3 size: 14 residues. CDR3 residues: CASSQLRGHGELFF. CDR3 in DNA: TGTGCCAGCAGCCAACTCCGGGGGCACGGGGAGCTGTTTTTT.

This clone was counted once. In DNA form, the CDR3 reads TGTGCCAGCTCACCAGAGACAGGTGAGCCGGGATCCAATGAGCAGTTCTTC. Translated, it gives CASSPETGEPGSNEQFF. The chain is built from TRBV18 and TRBJ2-1; D perhaps matches TRBD1 (6 bases). Germline V lookup: CDR1 KGHSH, CDR2 LQKENI. Trimming took off 2 bases at V and 6 bases at J, with 20 bases between the two ends. The CDR3 is 17 residues long.

The J gene is TRBJ1-3, the V gene TRBV25-1, with D maybe TRBD1 (6 bases). CDR3 length equals 15 residues. Germline loops: CDR1 MGHDK, CDR2 SYGVNS. Trimming pared 6 bases from V and 0 bases from J, leaving 12 bases between. CDR3 sequence: CASRFGGSSGNTIYF. The CDR3 coding sequence is TGTGCCAGCAGGTTTGGGGGCTCCTCTGGAAACACCATATATTTT.

The chain uses TRBV14 and TRBJ2-1; possible D gene TRBD2, 6 bases. The CDR3 contains 14 residues. Germline V gene sequence: CDR1 SGHDN, CDR2 FVKESK. V was cut by 1 base and J by 7 bases, with 11 bases left in between. In nucleotides, the CDR3 is TGTGCCAGCAGCCAAGTCGCGGGGTATAATGAGCAGTTCTTC. Its protein product is CASSQVAGYNEQFF.

This chain uses TRBV29-1 with TRBJ1-2; TRBD1 matches 8 bases. V was clipped by 7 bases and J by 4 bases; unmatched bases: 5. This CDR3 comprises 12 residues. From germline, CDR1 is SQVTM and CDR2 ANQGSEA. The CDR3 protein is CSELTGGYGYTF. CDR3 in DNA: TGCAGCGAGCTAACAGGGGGCTATGGCTACACCTTC.

This chain links TRBV7-3 with TRBJ2-5; 7 bases are shared with TRBD2. CDR1 SGHTA and CDR2 FQGTGA come from the germline V gene. This CDR3 is built from 15 residues. The J segment lost 2 bases and the V segment lost 2 bases, leaving 5 bases of the junction unmatched. Here the CDR3 reads CASSLYAGEQETQYF. CDR3 DNA sequence: TGTGCCAGCAGCTTATACGCGGGGGAGCAAGAGACCCAGTACTTC.

The chain joins TRBV19 to TRBJ2-7, with D possibly being TRBD2 (7 bases). Trimming left V 5 bases short and J 5 bases short, with 16 bases between. The CDR3 spans 14 residues. The germline gives CDR1 LNHDA, CDR2 SQIVND (reference sequence). The CDR3 sequence is CASSSNGGADEQYF. The CDR3 DNA follows: TGTGCCAGTAGTTCCAATGGGGGGGCGGACGAGCAGTACTTC.

V is TRBV2 and J is TRBJ1-5; 8 bases are shared with TRBD1. From germline, CDR1 is SNHLY and CDR2 FYNNEI. Trimming at V came to 10 bases and at J to 6 bases, leaving 8 bases not matched to a gene. CDR3 length equals 13 residues. Here the CDR3 DNA reads TGTGCCACCCTCGGACAGGGAGGTCAGCCCCAGCATTTT. Residues: CATLGQGGQPQHF.